This T cell receptor (beta chain) was documented in a study of T-cell memory formation after mild COVID-19. Notes on the study in general: Later expanders leaned toward CD4+, whereas clones contracting from day 15 to 85 were balanced CD4/CD8. Pre-infection memory showed some responding clones, and this suggested that cross-reactive memory joined.

There are 13 residues in the CDR3. Deletions cut 6 bases from V and 5 bases from J, with 13 bases between. It was 5'RACE with constant-segment primers that produced the TCR alpha and TCR beta cDNA libraries, which carried sample barcodes and UMIs. TCRdb ran MiXCR on the 5' RACE reads and lists one entry per CDR3 protein. This table has some 350,000 distinct CDR3 sequences, approximately 12% appearing once. This clonotype turned up a few times. No antigen is known for it. The TCR originated in a man aged 18 to 35 who had mild COVID-19 (a few samples of this study predate the infection). Cell type and time point are not known. Material: PBMCs or a T cell subset sorted from them (not recorded which). J is TRBJ1-2 and V is TRBV12-3 or TRBV12-4; the D gene is possibly TRBD1 (5 bases). CDR3 DNA: TGTGCCAGCAGCGTCAGGGACGGATATGGCTACACCTTC. Its protein is CASSVRDGYGYTF.